This TCR beta chain was obtained from a study of blood T cell repertoires in COVID-19. Study as a whole: Cohort 3 recovery required two negative PCRs, clearance, or symptom resolution. PBMCs, B-cell-depleted T cells, or T cells provided the cDNA or gDNA that made up the material. Both acute and convalescent COVID-19 samples were obtained from the United States, Italy and Spain.

Here immunoSEQ multiplex PCR was the method, and the copy in TCRdb shows in-frame clones only, minus some. The sample contains approximately 150,000 clones, roughly 84% of which appear only once. The germline CDR1 and CDR2 sequences are GTSNPN and SVGIG (reference sequence). The junction had 5 bases not matched to a gene; V was cut back by 2 bases and J by 6 bases. This CDR3 contains 13 residues. Participant reports of clinical history set cohort assignment. The chain is built from TRBV30 and TRBJ2-7; 9 positions agree with TRBD2. The sequencing sample was made of PBMCs or T cells enriched from blood (not recorded which). The TCR sequence derives from a man aged 50-59 years in a cohort exposed to, infected with or recovered from COVID-19 (not recorded which). The CDR3 DNA is TGTGCCTGGAGTAGAAGCGGGGGGAGCGAGCAGTACTTC. Translation gives CAWSRSGGSEQYF.